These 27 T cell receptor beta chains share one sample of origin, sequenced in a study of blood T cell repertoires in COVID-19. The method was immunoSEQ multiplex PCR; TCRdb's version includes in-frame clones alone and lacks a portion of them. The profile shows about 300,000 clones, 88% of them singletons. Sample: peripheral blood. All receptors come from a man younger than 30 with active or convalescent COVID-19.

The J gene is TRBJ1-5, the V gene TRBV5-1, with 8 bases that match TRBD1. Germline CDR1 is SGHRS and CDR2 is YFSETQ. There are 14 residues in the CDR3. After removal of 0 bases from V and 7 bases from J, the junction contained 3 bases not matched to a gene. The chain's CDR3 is CASSLGTGSQPQHF. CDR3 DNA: TGCGCCAGCAGCTTGGGGACAGGGTCACAGCCCCAGCATTTT.

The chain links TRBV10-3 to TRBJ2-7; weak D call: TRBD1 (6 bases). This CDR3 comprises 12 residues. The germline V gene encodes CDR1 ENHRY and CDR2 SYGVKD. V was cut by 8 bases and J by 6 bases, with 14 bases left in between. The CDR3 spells CAIVGTSGEQYF. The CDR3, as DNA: TGTGCCATCGTCGGGACATCGGGCGAGCAGTACTTC.

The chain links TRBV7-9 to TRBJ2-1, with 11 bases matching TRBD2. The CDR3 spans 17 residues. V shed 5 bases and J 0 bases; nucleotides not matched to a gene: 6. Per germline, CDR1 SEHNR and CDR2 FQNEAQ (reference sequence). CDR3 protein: CASSKTSGAFSYNEQFF. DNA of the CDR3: TGTGCCAGCAGCAAGACTAGCGGGGCATTCTCCTACAATGAGCAGTTCTTC.

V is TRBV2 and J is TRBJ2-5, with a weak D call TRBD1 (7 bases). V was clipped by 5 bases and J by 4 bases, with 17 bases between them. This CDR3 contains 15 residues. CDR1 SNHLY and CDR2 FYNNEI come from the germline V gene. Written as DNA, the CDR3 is TGTGCCAGCAGTAGGACAGGAGGGATTGGAGAGACCCAGTACTTC. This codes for CASSRTGGIGETQYF.

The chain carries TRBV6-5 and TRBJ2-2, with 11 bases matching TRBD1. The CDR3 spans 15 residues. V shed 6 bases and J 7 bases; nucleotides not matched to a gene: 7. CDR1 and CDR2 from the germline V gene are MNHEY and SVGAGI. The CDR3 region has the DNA TGTGCCAGCAGACCAAGGACAGGGGGCCACGGGGAGCTGTTTTTT. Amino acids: CASRPRTGGHGELFF.

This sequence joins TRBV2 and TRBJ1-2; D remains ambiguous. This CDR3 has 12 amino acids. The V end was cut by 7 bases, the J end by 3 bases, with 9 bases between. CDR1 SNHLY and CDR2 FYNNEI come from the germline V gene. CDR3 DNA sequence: TGTGCCAGCACCGCCCGGTACTATGGCTACACCTTC. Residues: CASTARYYGYTF. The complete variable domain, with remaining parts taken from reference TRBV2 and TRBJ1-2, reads EPEVTQTPSHQVTQMGQEVILRCVPISNHLYFYWYRQILGQKVEFLVSFYNNEISEKSEIFDDQFSVERPDGSNFTLKIRSTKLEDSAMYFCASTARYYGYTFGSGTRLTVV.

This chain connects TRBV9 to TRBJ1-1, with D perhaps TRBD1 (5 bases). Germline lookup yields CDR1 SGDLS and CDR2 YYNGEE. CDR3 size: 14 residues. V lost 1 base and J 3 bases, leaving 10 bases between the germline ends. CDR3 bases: TGTGCCAGCAGCGTAAGGTCCAGGGACACTGAAGCTTTCTTT. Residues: CASSVRSRDTEAFF.

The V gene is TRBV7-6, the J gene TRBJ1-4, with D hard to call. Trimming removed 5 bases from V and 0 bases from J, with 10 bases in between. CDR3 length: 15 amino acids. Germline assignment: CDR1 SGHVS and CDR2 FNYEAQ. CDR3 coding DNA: TGTGCCAGCAGCCCCTATCTAGCAACTAATGAAAAACTGTTTTTT. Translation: CASSPYLATNEKLFF.

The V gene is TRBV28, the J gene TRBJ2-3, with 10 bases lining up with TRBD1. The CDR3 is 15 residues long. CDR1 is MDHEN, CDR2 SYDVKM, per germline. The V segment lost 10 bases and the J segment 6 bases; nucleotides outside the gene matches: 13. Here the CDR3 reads CATSVPGQGSDTQYF. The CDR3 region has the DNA TGTGCCACCTCTGTCCCGGGACAGGGGTCGGATACGCAGTATTTT.

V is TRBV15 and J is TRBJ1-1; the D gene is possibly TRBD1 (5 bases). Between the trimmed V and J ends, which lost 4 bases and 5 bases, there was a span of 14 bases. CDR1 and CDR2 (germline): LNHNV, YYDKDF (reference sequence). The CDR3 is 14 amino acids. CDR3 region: CATSTGGGRTEAFF. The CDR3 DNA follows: TGTGCCACCAGCACGGGGGGGGGTCGGACTGAAGCTTTCTTT.

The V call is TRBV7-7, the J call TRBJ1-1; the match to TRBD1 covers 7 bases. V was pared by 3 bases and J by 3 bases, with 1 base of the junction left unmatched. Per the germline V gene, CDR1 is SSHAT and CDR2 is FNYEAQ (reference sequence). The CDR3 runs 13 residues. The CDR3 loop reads CASSFDRDTEAFF. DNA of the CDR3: TGTGCCAGCAGCTTCGACAGGGACACTGAAGCTTTCTTT.

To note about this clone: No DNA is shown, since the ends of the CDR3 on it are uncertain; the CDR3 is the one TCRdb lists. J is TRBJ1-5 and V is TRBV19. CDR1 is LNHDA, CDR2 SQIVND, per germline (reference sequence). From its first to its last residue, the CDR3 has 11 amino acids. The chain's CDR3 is CASTSGQPQHF.

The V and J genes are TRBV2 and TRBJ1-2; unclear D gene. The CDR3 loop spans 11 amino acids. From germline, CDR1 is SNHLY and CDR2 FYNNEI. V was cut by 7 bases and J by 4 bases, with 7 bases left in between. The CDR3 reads CASTSSYGYTF. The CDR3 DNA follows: TGTGCCAGCACCTCGAGCTATGGCTACACCTTC. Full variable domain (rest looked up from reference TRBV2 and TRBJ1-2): EPEVTQTPSHQVTQMGQEVILRCVPISNHLYFYWYRQILGQKVEFLVSFYNNEISEKSEIFDDQFSVERPDGSNFTLKIRSTKLEDSAMYFCASTSSYGYTFGSGTRLTVV.

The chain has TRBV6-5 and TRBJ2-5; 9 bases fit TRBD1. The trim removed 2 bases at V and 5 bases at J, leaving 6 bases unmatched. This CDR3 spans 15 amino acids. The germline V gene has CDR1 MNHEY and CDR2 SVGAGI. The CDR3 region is CASSYGTGYGETQYF. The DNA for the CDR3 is TGTGCCAGCAGTTACGGGACAGGGTATGGGGAGACCCAGTACTTC.

The CDR3 DNA sequence: TGCGCCAGCAGCCAAGATAGGGACAGGGCGGCTTTCTTT. This gives the protein CASSQDRDRAAFF. The chain joins TRBV4-1 to TRBJ1-1; TRBD1 agrees at 9 bases. The CDR3 runs 13 residues. Germline values: CDR1 MGHRA, CDR2 YSYEKL. The trim removed 0 bases at V and 11 bases at J, leaving 4 bases unmatched.

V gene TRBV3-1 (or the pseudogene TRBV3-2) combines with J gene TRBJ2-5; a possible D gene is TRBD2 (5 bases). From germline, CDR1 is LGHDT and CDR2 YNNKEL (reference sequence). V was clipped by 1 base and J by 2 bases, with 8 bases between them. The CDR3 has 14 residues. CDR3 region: CASSQVGEQETQYF. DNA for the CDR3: TGTGCCAGCAGCCAAGTCGGGGAACAAGAGACCCAGTACTTC.

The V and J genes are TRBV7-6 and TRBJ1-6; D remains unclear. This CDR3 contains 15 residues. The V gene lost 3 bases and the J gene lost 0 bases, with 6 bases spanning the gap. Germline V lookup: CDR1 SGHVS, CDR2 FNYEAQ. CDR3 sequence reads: CASSFRSSYNSPLHF. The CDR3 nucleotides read TGTGCCAGCAGCTTCAGAAGCTCCTATAATTCACCCCTCCACTTT.

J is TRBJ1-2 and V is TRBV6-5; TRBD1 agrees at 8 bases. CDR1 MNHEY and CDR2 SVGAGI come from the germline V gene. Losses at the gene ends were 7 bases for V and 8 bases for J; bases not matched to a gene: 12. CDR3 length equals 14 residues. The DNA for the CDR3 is TGTGCCAGCACCTTGGGACAGGCCTCTATGGGCTACACCTTC. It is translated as CASTLGQASMGYTF.

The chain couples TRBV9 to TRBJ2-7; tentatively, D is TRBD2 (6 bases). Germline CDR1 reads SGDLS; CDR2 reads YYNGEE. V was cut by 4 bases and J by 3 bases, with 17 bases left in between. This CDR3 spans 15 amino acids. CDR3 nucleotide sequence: TGTGCCAGCAGCCTCCAAAGCGGGCCTTTCTACGAGCAGTACTTC. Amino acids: CASSLQSGPFYEQYF.

The CDR3 protein is CASSLSRTTNTDTQYF. As DNA, the CDR3 is TGTGCCAGCAGCTTATCTAGGACTACCAACACAGATACGCAGTATTTT. The gene calls are TRBV5-6 and TRBJ2-3, with D tentatively TRBD2 (6 bases). Per the germline V gene, CDR1 is SGHDT and CDR2 is YYEEEE. The CDR3 extends over 16 amino acids. The V end lost 2 bases, the J end lost 2 bases, and 15 bases lay between the germline ends.

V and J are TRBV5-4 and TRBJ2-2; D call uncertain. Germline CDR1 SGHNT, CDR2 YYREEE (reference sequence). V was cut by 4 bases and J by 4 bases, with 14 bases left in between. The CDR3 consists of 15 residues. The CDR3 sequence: CASSPVDTVTGELFF. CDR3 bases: TGTGCCAGCAGCCCGGTCGACACTGTCACCGGGGAGCTGTTTTTT.

The CDR3 protein is CAISESNRGTSNQPQHF. In DNA form, the CDR3 reads TGTGCCATCAGTGAGTCGAATCGTGGGACAAGCAATCAGCCCCAGCATTTT. This rearrangement joins TRBV10-3 to TRBJ1-5, with D perhaps TRBD1 (6 bases). The CDR3 is 17 amino acids. V shed 0 bases and J shed 1 base, with 13 bases lying between them. The germline V gene has CDR1 ENHRY and CDR2 SYGVKD.

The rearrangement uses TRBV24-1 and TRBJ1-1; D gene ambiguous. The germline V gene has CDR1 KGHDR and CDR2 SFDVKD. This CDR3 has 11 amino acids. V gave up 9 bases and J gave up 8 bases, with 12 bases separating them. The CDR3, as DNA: TGTGCCACCGCCAGGAGGTCGGAAGCTTTCTTT. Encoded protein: CATARRSEAFF.

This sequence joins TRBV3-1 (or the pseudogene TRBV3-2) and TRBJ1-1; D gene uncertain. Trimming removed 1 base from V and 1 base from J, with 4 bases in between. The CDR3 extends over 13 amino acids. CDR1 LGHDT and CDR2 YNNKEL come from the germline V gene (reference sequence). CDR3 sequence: CASSQVENTEAFF. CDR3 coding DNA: TGTGCCAGCAGCCAAGTAGAGAACACTGAAGCTTTCTTT.

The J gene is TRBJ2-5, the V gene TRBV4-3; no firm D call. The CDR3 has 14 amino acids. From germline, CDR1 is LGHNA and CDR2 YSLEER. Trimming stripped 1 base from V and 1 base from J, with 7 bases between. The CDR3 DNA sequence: TGCGCCAGCAGCCAAGGACTGACCCAAGAGACCCAGTACTTC. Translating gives CASSQGLTQETQYF.

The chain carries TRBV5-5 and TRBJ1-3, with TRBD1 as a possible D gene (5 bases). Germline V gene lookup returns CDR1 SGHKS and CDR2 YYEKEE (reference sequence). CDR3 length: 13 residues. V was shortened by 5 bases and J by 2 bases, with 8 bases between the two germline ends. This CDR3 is CASSRQTGNTIYF. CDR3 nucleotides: TGTGCCAGCAGTAGACAGACTGGAAACACCATATATTTT.

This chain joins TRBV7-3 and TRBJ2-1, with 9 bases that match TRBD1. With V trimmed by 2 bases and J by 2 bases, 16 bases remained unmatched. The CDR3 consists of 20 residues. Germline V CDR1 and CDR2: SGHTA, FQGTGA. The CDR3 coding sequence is TGTGCCAGCAGCTTAGAGTTCCTTGTCCCCGGGACAGGGCCCTACAATGAGCAGTTCTTC. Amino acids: CASSLEFLVPGTGPYNEQFF.